This T cell receptor (beta chain) was captured by sequencing in a study of T-cell reconstitution after alpha-beta-depleted transplantation in children. On this clonotype: Its antigen is unidentified.

For TCRbeta, the library was prepared with unique molecular identifiers. TCRdb independently ran MiXCR on the PCR reads; one entry per CDR3 protein. Of approximately 190,000 distinct CDR3 sequences in the sample, under 8.5% were seen once. General study results and limits: For some patients, TCRbeta diversity was high at day 60 because of recipient T cells and thymic progenitors that survived. Expanded graft clones numbering several hundred reportedly gave rise to alpha-beta T cells about two months after transplant. Diversity and T-cell counts at one year after transplant derived mostly from new T cells.

V lost 0 bases to trimming and J lost 7 bases, with 14 bases between them. The CDR3 spans 15 residues. CDR1 and CDR2 from the germline V gene are SGHRS and YFSETQ. This receptor was taken from a male patient aged 2-15 years who had a stem cell transplant for acute myeloid leukemia, so the T cells may come from the graft donor. The material was PBMCs, mostly from graft donor cells, obtained 360 days after TCRalphabeta/CD19-depleted stem cell transplant. The chain carries TRBV5-1 and TRBJ2-1; D is uncertain. The CDR3 nucleotides are TGCGCCAGCAGCTTGGCCGGTCCGGAGTCAAATGAGCAGTTCTTC. This encodes CASSLAGPESNEQFF.